The 27 T cell receptor beta chains in this list originate from one sample, sequenced in a study of tumor and adjacent non-tumor tissue in lung cancer. The library came from three nested PCR rounds adapted from ARM-PCR protocols. TCRdb redid the calling of the multiplex PCR reads with MiXCR, one entry per CDR3 protein. The sample consists of fewer than 85,000 distinct CDR3 sequences, 55% to 85% of them appearing once. The template was RNA from unsorted bulk tissue. The sequenced sample consisted of lung tumor tissue. The receptors originated from a man aged 55-75 years with non-small cell lung cancer.

On this clonotype itself: One end of the junction varies from germline; a read error may be responsible. CDR3 in amino acids: CASSYSIPRENTRELLF. In DNA form, the CDR3 reads TGTGCCAGCAGTTACTCGATTCCCAGGGAGAACACCAGGGAGCTGCTTTTT. The V call is TRBV6-5, the J call TRBJ2-2; D may match TRBD1 or TRBD2 (5 bases each). Germline CDR1 is MNHEY and CDR2 is SVGAGI. CDR3 size: 17 residues.

The chain uses TRBV29-1 and TRBJ2-3, with D tentatively TRBD2 (6 bases). The germline V gene has CDR1 SQVTM and CDR2 ANQGSEA. This CDR3 is built from 13 residues. CDR3 in DNA: TGCAGTGCCGGAGAGCGGGTTGCAGATACGCAGTATTTT. Translation: CSAGERVADTQYF.

The chain employs TRBV29-1 and TRBJ2-2; 11 bases map to TRBD2. V lost 4 bases, J lost 6 bases, and 10 bases stayed unmatched. Germline V lookup: CDR1 SQVTM, CDR2 ANQGSEA. The CDR3 runs 16 residues. The CDR3 DNA follows: TGCAGCGTTGGGGCCAAAACTAGCGGGAGTCCCGGGGAGCTGTTTTTT. As protein: CSVGAKTSGSPGELFF.

In the case of this clonotype: One end of the junction does not line up with germline, which may come from a read error. CDR3 region: CASSPNKVQETQCF. For the CDR3, the DNA is TGTGCCAGCAGTCCGAATAAGGTCCAGGAGACACAGTGCTTC. The V gene is TRBV12-3 or TRBV12-4, the J gene TRBJ2-5; D is unresolved. The CDR3 has 14 amino acids.

Concerning this clonotype itself: One end of the junction fails to match germline, which may point to a read error. The J gene is TRBJ1-5, the V gene TRBV29-1; D is ambiguous. Germline V gives CDR1 SQVTM, CDR2 ANQGSEA. The CDR3 covers 13 residues. CDR3 residues: CSFISNDNQSQHF. CDR3 nucleotide sequence: TGCAGCTTTATCAGTAATGACAATCAGTCCCAGCATTTT.

V and J are TRBV6-5 and TRBJ2-7; 7 bases align to TRBD1. The trim removed 2 bases at V and 4 bases at J, leaving 8 bases unmatched. From germline, CDR1 is MNHEY and CDR2 SVGAGI. This CDR3 spans 15 amino acids. Here the CDR3 DNA reads TGTGCCAGCAGTTACGAAGCTGGACAGGTATACGAGCAGTACTTC. Translating gives CASSYEAGQVYEQYF.

A remark on this clonotype: Mismatch with germline at one junction end may stem from a read error. This chain connects TRBV28 to TRBJ2-2; D unresolved. The CDR3 is made up of 13 amino acids. Germline loops: CDR1 MDHEN, CDR2 SYDVKM. CDR3 sequence reads: CTSSSRITGELFF. DNA of the CDR3: TGTACCAGCAGTTCAAGGATCACCGGGGAGCTGTTTTTT.

This clonotype was counted only a few times. Just one base apart from a much larger clone, this may be a read error. The chain has TRBV12-3 or TRBV12-4 and TRBJ2-1, with 7 bases that match TRBD2. The trim removed 9 bases at V and 5 bases at J, leaving 13 bases unmatched. This CDR3 comprises 15 residues. CDR3 sequence: CARIRLSGTNNEQFF. CDR3 DNA: TGTGCCAGAATACGACTTTCCGGGACTAACAATGAGCAGTTCTTC.

Points on this clonotype: A read error may explain this, as a much larger clone is one base away. The chain links TRBV5-1 to TRBJ1-4, with TRBD1 matching 8 bases. Germline V gene sequence: CDR1 SGHRS, CDR2 YFSETQ. V gave up 0 bases and J gave up 7 bases; unmatched junction bases: 5. The CDR3 covers 15 residues. CDR3 loop: CASSLAWTGREKLFF. The CDR3 region has the DNA TGCGCCAGCAGCTTGGCGTGGACAGGGCGTGAAAAACTGTTTTTT.

As regards this clonotype: This likely comes from a read error, as the CDR3 has no conserved phenylalanine or tryptophan at its end. This chain uses TRBV20-1 with TRBJ2-2; D might be TRBD2 (5 bases). The CDR3 runs to 16 residues. V gave up 4 bases and J gave up 5 bases, with 20 bases separating them. Germline CDR1 is DFQATT and CDR2 is SNEGSKA (reference sequence). CDR3 coding DNA: TGCAGTGCTACTTTAGCTAGAGGGCCGGAGACCGGGGAGCTGTTTTTA. Residues: CSATLARGPETGELFL.

A remark on this clonotype: The CDR3 carries no conserved terminal phenylalanine or tryptophan, so it likely arises from a read error. The chain couples TRBV6-5 to TRBJ2-3; D is unclear. V was clipped by 10 bases and J by 0 bases, with 14 bases between them. Germline assignment: CDR1 MNHEY and CDR2 SVGAGI. The CDR3 sequence is 14 residues long. The CDR3 loop reads CAIRRISSTDTQYY. In DNA, the CDR3 is TGTGCCATCCGACGGATTTCTAGCACAGATACGCAGTATTAT.

In the case of this clonotype: Germline is not matched at one junction end, which may reflect a read error. The chain links TRBV11-3 to TRBJ2-3; 7 bases map to TRBD2. Germline V gives CDR1 SGHNT, CDR2 YENEEA. This CDR3 has 16 residues. The CDR3 nucleotides are TGTGCCAGCGGCCTTGGACTAGTGGATAGCACAGATATGCAGTATTTT. Its translation: CASGLGLVDSTDMQYF.

In regard to this clonotype: At one boundary the junction diverges from the germline segment, which might be a read error. The V call is TRBV5-6, the J call TRBJ2-7; 7 bases fit TRBD2. The CDR3 length is 12 residues. Germline V gene lookup returns CDR1 SGHDT and CDR2 YYEEEE. CDR3 DNA sequence: TGTGCCAGCACCGGCGGGAGCTACGGGCAGTACTTC. This translates into CASTGGSYGQYF. Supplemented by reference TRBV5-6 and TRBJ2-7, the full variable domain reads DAGVTQSPTHLIKTRGQQVTLRCSPKSGHDTVSWYQQALGQGPQFIFQYYEEEERQRGNFPDRFSGHQFPNYSSELNVNALLLGDSALYLCASTGGSYGQYFGPGTRLTVT.

The genes are TRBV29-1 and TRBJ2-3; possibly TRBD1 for D (6 bases). Germline CDR1 reads SQVTM; CDR2 reads ANQGSEA. CDR3 length: 14 amino acids. The CDR3 spells CNVAGTTSTDTQYF. The DNA of the CDR3 is TGCAATGTTGCCGGGACAACTAGCACAGATACGCAGTATTTT.

Remarks on this clonotype: At one end the junction does not follow the germline gene, possibly because of a read error. This sequence joins TRBV20-1 and TRBJ1-1; TRBD1 is a possible D gene (5 bases). CDR1 and CDR2 from the germline V gene are DFQATT and SNEGSKA (reference sequence). This CDR3 has 13 residues. This CDR3 reads CSAAGQLNNEAFF. The CDR3 nucleotides are TGCAGTGCCGCTGGACAACTGAACAATGAAGCTTTCTTT.

Details on this clonotype: A much larger clonotype is one base distant, so this may be a read error. CDR3 sequence reads: CASSRDYGSMNTEAFF. The CDR3, as DNA: TGTGCCAGCAGCCGAGATTATGGGAGCATGAACACTGAAGCTTTCTTT. The genes are TRBV5-5 and TRBJ1-1; no clear D gene. This CDR3 has 16 amino acids. Germline CDR1 is SGHKS and CDR2 is YYEKEE (reference sequence). With 4 bases removed from V and 0 bases from J, the gap between germline ends came to 16 bases.

About this clonotype itself: In this CDR3 the conserved last residue, phenylalanine or tryptophan, is missing, so a read error is likely. The chain joins TRBV5-5 to TRBJ2-1; the D gene could be TRBD1 or TRBD2 (5 bases each). The V gene's germline CDR1 is SGHKS and CDR2 YYEKEE (reference sequence). There are 13 residues in the CDR3. Deletions cut 0 bases from V and 10 bases from J, with 11 bases between. The CDR3: CASSLEGEREQFL. CDR3 nucleotides: TGTGCCAGCAGCTTGGAAGGGGAGCGGGAGCAGTTCTTA.

Comment on this clonotype: This clone may be a read error of a much larger clone one base away. The V call is TRBV24-1, the J call TRBJ1-2; D is unresolved. The germline CDR1 and CDR2 sequences are KGHDR and SFDVKD. V lost 9 bases and J lost 9, with 19 bases in between. This CDR3 is 13 amino acids long. The CDR3 region has the DNA TGTGCCACCCGATCCGGAGCGGATGGTAGCTACACCTTC. Translation: CATRSGADGSYTF.

Regarding this clonotype: The junction departs from the called germline gene at one end, perhaps through a read error. The V and J genes are TRBV20-1 and TRBJ2-7; the match to TRBD2 covers 8 bases. The CDR3 is 15 residues long. Germline V gene sequence: CDR1 DFQATT, CDR2 SNEGSKA (reference sequence). CDR3 nucleotides: TGCAGTGCCGCCGGGACTAGAGGGACTTCCTACGAGCAGTATTTC. Its translation: CSAAGTRGTSYEQYF.

The rearrangement uses TRBV6-5 and TRBJ1-1; no clear D. The CDR3 spans 15 residues. CDR1 is MNHEY and CDR2 is SVGAGI in the germline V gene. V dropped 9 bases and J dropped 6 bases, with 23 bases sitting between them. CDR3 in amino acids: CASIYSRRSGAEAFF. The CDR3 DNA reads as TGTGCCAGTATTTACTCCCGCAGGAGTGGGGCTGAAGCTTTCTTT.

Remarks on this clonotype: No conserved phenylalanine or tryptophan is present at the end of the CDR3, so a read error is the likely explanation. The DNA is left out, because the CDR3 cannot be placed on it with certainty; the CDR3 is given as TCRdb lists it. The genes are TRBV30 and TRBJ1-5; TRBD1 reflects the table's D call only, with no check against the DNA. Germline-derived CDR1 and CDR2 are GTSNPN and SVGIG (reference sequence). The CDR3 spans 14 residues, counting both ends. The chain's CDR3 is CAWYPPGGNQPHHS.

In its sample, this clonotype was seen a few times. A much larger clonotype is one base distant, so this may be a read error. This rearrangement joins TRBV12-3 or TRBV12-4 to TRBJ1-2; TRBD1 is a possible D gene (5 bases). Trimming left V 6 bases short and J 4 bases short, with 15 bases between. This CDR3 region has 14 residues. CDR3 coding DNA: TGTGCCAGCAGCCAGGACACCGGGACCTATGGCTACACCTTC. Translation: CASSQDTGTYGYTF.

Worth noting for this clonotype: Mismatch with germline at one junction end may stem from a read error. The chain has TRBV6-5 and TRBJ2-4; TRBD2 might be the D (5 bases). This CDR3 has 15 residues. Germline loops: CDR1 MNHEY, CDR2 SVGAGI. The chain's CDR3 is CASRYNRGSGNIQYF. For the CDR3, the DNA is TGTGCCAGCCGTTACAACCGGGGTTCGGGGAACATTCAATACTTC.

This clonotype was recorded a few times. A much more abundant neighbour one base away suggests this may be a read error. The chain uses TRBV5-1 and TRBJ2-5; 9 positions match TRBD1. The germline V gene encodes CDR1 SGHRS and CDR2 YFSETQ. The length of the CDR3 is 15 residues. The CDR3 DNA reads TGCGCCAGCAACTTGGAACAGGGGGCGCGGGAGACCCAGTACTTC. It translates to CASNLEQGARETQYF.

The table lists this clonotype with a count of one. The chain carries TRBV29-1 and TRBJ1-5; D is perhaps TRBD1 (5 bases). The germline CDR1 and CDR2 sequences are SQVTM and ANQGSEA. The CDR3 runs to 13 residues. Trimming left V 6 bases short and J 5 bases short, with 14 bases between. CDR3 sequence (DNA): TGCAGCGTCACTCCAGGGCGAGATCAGCCCCAGCATTTT. This gives the protein CSVTPGRDQPQHF.

On this clonotype: Being one base from a much bigger clone, this may be a read error. The chain couples TRBV14 to TRBJ2-3; D may be TRBD2 (5 bases). V lost 2 bases and J lost 2, with 11 bases in between. Germline loops: CDR1 SGHDN, CDR2 FVKESK. The CDR3 is 15 residues long. The CDR3 DNA reads as TGTGCCAGCAGCCAACTTGCTAGCCCCACAGATACGCAGTATTTT. Protein product: CASSQLASPTDTQYF.

On this clonotype itself: The junction differs from germline at one of its ends, possibly a read error. The V call is TRBV20-1, the J call TRBJ2-3; 7 bases are a match to TRBD2. CDR3 size: 12 residues. Germline V lookup: CDR1 DFQATT, CDR2 SNEGSKA (reference sequence). Here the CDR3 DNA reads TGCAGTGTTTGGGAGGGGAGGGATACACAGTATTTT. This codes for CSVWEGRDTQYF.